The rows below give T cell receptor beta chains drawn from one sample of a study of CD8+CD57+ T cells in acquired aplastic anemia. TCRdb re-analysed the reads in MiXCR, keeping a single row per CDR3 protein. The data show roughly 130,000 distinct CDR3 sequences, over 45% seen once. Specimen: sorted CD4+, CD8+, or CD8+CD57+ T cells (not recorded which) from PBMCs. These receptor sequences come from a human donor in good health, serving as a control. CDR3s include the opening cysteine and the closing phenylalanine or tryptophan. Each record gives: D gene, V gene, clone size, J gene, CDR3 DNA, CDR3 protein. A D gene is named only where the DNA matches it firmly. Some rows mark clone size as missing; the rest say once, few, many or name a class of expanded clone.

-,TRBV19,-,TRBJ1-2,TGTGCCAGTCTTAAGGGCTATGGCTACACCTTC,CASLKGYGYTF
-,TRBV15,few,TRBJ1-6,TGTGCCACCAGCACCTCGGATTCACCCCTCCACTTT,CATSTSDSPLHF
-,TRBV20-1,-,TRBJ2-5,TGCAGTGCTAGAGATAGGGTCAGGGCGCAAGAGACCCAGTACTTC,CSARDRVRAQETQYF
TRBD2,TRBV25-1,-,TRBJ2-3,TGTGCCAGCAGTGACGGACTAGCAAGTGCAGATACGCAGTATTTT,CASSDGLASADTQYF
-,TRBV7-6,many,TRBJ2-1,TGTGCCAGCAGCAAAACCGGGGAATACAATGAGCAGTTCTTC,CASSKTGEYNEQFF
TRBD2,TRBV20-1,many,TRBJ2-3,TGCAGTGCTACAACTAGCGGGGGAACCTCTGGCACAGATACGCAGTATTTT,CSATTSGGTSGTDTQYF
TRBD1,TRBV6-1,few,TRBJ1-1,TGTGCCAGCAGCCCCCCAGGGGGGTACACTGAAGCTTTCTTT,CASSPPGGYTEAFF
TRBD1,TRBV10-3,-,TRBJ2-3,TGTGCCATCAGTGACCCGGGACAGGGGGGTGGTACGCAGTATTTT,CAISDPGQGGGTQYF
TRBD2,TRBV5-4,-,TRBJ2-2,TGTGCCAGCAGCTCAGGACTAGCGGGGGGGCGAACCGGGGAGCTGTTTTTT,CASSSGLAGGRTGELFF
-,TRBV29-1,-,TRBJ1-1,TGCAGCGGGGGGCGGGAGAACACTGAAGCTTTCTTT,CSGGRENTEAFF
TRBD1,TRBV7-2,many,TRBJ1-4,TGTGCCAGCAGCTTAGTGGGACAGGGAATTGAAAAACTGTTTTTT,CASSLVGQGIEKLFF
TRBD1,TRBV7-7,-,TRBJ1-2,TGTGCTAGCAGCCCCAATAGGCGACAGGGGGCATGGGACTATGGCTACACCTTC,CASSPNRRQGAWDYGYTF
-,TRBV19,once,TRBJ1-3,TGTGCCAGTAGCATGTCTATCTCTGGAAACACCACATATTTT,CASSMSISGNTTYF
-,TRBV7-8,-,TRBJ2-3,TGTGCCAGCAGCTTAGGGGCAGGTACCACAGATACGCAGTATTTT,CASSLGAGTTDTQYF
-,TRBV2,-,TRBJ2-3,TGTGCCAGCAGTTTCGCCGGGGTCGATACGCAGTATTTT,CASSFAGVDTQYF
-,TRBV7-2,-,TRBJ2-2,TGTGCCAGCAGCCCCGTCCTCGCGGGGGAGCTGTTTTTT,CASSPVLAGELFF
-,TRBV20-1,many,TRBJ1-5,TGCAGTGCTAGAGATTTCAGGGAAGGCAATCAGCCCCAGCATTTT,CSARDFREGNQPQHF
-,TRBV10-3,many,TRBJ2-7,TGTGCCACCTCCTCGGGAAGGTTTAGCTCCTACGAGCAGTACTTC,CATSSGRFSSYEQYF
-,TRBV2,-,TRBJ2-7,TGTGCCAGCAGTGTCCGCGACAGGATAATCTACGAGCAGTACTTC,CASSVRDRIIYEQYF
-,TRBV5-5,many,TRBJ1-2,TGTGCCAGCAGCTTGTGGTCAGGGACTAACTATGGCTACACCTTC,CASSLWSGTNYGYTF
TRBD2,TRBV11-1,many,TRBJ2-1,TGTGCCAGCAGCTTAGCGGGGGGGTTTCGGGGCAATGAGCAGTTCTTC,CASSLAGGFRGNEQFF
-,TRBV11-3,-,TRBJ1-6,TGTGCCAGCAGCTTAGCTTGGGGTTCACCCCTCCACTTT,CASSLAWGSPLHF
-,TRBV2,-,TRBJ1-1,TGTGCCAGCAGGTTAGGTCAGGAGATGAACACTGAAGCTTTCTTT,CASRLGQEMNTEAFF
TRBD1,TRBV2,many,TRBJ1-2,TGTGCCAGCAGAGATAGGACAGGGGCCCACTATGGCTACACCTTC,CASRDRTGAHYGYTF
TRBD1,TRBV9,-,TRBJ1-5,TGTGCCAGCAGCCAGACAGGGTACAATCAGCCCCAGCATTTT,CASSQTGYNQPQHF
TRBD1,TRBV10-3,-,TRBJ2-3,TGTGCCATCAGTGATAATCACAGGGGGACGACAGATACGCAGTATTTT,CAISDNHRGTTDTQYF
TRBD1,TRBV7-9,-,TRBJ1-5,TGTGCCAGCAGTTCCGGGACAGGGAGCAATCAGCCCCAGCATTTT,CASSSGTGSNQPQHF
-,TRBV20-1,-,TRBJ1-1,TGCAGTGCTAGAGGAGGAGGGAACACTGAAGCTTTCTTT,CSARGGGNTEAFF
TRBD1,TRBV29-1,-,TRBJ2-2,TGCAGCGCCCCAGTAGGGACAGGTAGCACCGGGGAGCTGTTTTTT,CSAPVGTGSTGELFF
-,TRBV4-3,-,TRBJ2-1,TGCGCCAGCAGCTCCCGGCGAGCGGGTTCCTACAAGGAGCAGTTCTTC,CASSSRRAGSYKEQFF
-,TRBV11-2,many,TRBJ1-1,TGTGCCAGCAGCAACCTGAGAGAAGCTTTCTTT,CASSNLREAFF
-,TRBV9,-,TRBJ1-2,TGTGCCAGCAGCACGGAACCTGGGGATGGCTACACCTTC,CASSTEPGDGYTF
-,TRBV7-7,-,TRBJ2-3,TGTGCCAGCAGTCCACAGGGTGGGGATGCGCAGTATTTT,CASSPQGGDAQYF
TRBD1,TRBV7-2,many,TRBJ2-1,TGTGCCAGCAGCTTAGTCAGGGGGCTTTTAAGTGAGCAGTTCTTC,CASSLVRGLLSEQFF
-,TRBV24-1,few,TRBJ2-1,TGTGCCACCAGTGATACGGGACCAAACAATGAGCAGTTCTTC,CATSDTGPNNEQFF
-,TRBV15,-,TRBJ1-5,TGTGCCACCAGCAGAGGGCGCGATAGCAATCAGCCCCAGCATTTT,CATSRGRDSNQPQHF
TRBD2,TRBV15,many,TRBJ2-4,TGTGCCACCAGCAGAGAGGGGCTAGCGGGGGCCGTAGCCAAAAACATTCAGTACTTC,CATSREGLAGAVAKNIQYF
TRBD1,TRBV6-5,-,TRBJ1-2,TGTGCCAGCAGTTACGGGACAGGGTCTAACTATGGCTACACCTTC,CASSYGTGSNYGYTF
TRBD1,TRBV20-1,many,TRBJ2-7,TGCAGTGCGAGACAGGGAATCTACGAGCAGTACTTC,CSARQGIYEQYF
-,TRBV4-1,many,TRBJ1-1,TGCGCCAGCAGCCACCCGGCGGGGGGAACCACTGAAGCTTTCTTT,CASSHPAGGTTEAFF
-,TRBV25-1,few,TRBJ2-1,TGTCCGCTTTGGGATTGGACAGTACCCGAGCAGTACAATGAGCAGTTCTTC,CPLWDWTVPEQYNEQFF
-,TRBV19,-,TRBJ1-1,TGTGCCAGTAGTACTCTAAGGGAGAACACTGAAGCTTTCTTT,CASSTLRENTEAFF
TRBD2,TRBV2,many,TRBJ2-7,TGTGCCAGCAGTGATCTAGCGGGGGGGAGTAAGCAGTACTTC,CASSDLAGGSKQYF
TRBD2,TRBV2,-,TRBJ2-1,TGTGCCAGCAGATCTAGCGGGGGGGCAGACAATGAGCAGTTCTTC,CASRSSGGADNEQFF
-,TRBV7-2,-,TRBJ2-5,TGTGCCAGCAGCCGATCTAGGGGGGCCAAAGAGACCCAGTACTTC,CASSRSRGAKETQYF